Listed below are T cell receptor beta chains from one sample, sequenced in a study of breast tumors, draining lymph nodes, adjacent tissues. TCRdb processed the multiplex PCR reads anew with MiXCR; each CDR3 protein has one entry. This sample carries approximately 150,000 distinct CDR3 sequences, over 25% of them seen once, and the ten largest clones take less than 2.5%. The sample consisted of axillary lymph node tissue. The receptors derive from a female donor with breast cancer. Some clones in this sample may be carry-over from other donors' samples. Both conserved end residues are part of each CDR3. The order of the fields is V gene, J gene, CDR3 length, clone size, D gene, CDR3 DNA, CDR3 protein. D genes are given only for firm matches. Clone size is shown for a subset of rows, as once, few, many or a class of expanded clone.

>TRBV20-1|TRBJ2-3|16|NA|NA
TGCAGTGCTAGTTCCCAAGGTGGTCTCGGCACAGATACGCAGTATTTT
CSASSQGGLGTDTQYF
>TRBV19|TRBJ2-3|15|many|TRBD2
TGTGCCAGTAGTATGGGAGCGGGGTCCACAGATACGCAGTATTTT
CASSMGAGSTDTQYF
>TRBV20-1|TRBJ2-5|13|NA|NA
TGCAGTGCTAGAGTTGAGGGGAGGGAGACCCAGTACTTC
CSARVEGRETQYF
>TRBV20-1|TRBJ1-1|13|NA|NA
TGCAGTGCCCCGAGGGGCCGGAACACTGAAGCTTTCTTT
CSAPRGRNTEAFF
>TRBV20-1|TRBJ2-1|11|many|NA
TGCAGTGCTCATTTACACAATGAGCAGTTCTTC
CSAHLHNEQFF
>TRBV7-9|TRBJ1-2|15|NA|NA
TGTGCCGGCAGCTCCGGGACCGATGCTAACTATGGCCACACCTTC
CAGSSGTDANYGHTF
>TRBV29-1|TRBJ2-7|12|NA|NA
TGCAGCGTAGCTTGGGGGAACTACGAGCAGTACTTC
CSVAWGNYEQYF
>TRBV2|TRBJ1-1|13|NA|NA
TGTGCCAGCAGTGTACTTACGGGCACTGAAGCTTTCTTT
CASSVLTGTEAFF
>TRBV19|TRBJ1-1|14|few|TRBD1
TGTGCCAGCCGGGACAGGGAAGGGAACACTGAAGCTTTCTTT
CASRDREGNTEAFF
>TRBV20-1|TRBJ1-5|13|many|NA
TGCAGTGCTAGCACCCGGGACCCCCAGCCCCAGCATTTT
CSASTRDPQPQHF
>TRBV5-5|TRBJ2-7|17|NA|TRBD1
TGTGCCAGCAGCTTGTGGGGCTCCGGGACAGTCTCCTACGAGCAGTACTTC
CASSLWGSGTVSYEQYF
>TRBV20-1|TRBJ1-2|18|NA|NA
TGCAGTGCTAGACCGGACCCGGGACTAGCGGGGGGACGATATGGCTACACCTTC
CSARPDPGLAGGRYGYTF
>TRBV7-9|TRBJ2-2|15|many|NA
TGTGCCAGCAGCCCGCCGAGGGACATTCACGGGGAGCTGTTTTTT
CASSPPRDIHGELFF
>TRBV9|TRBJ1-4|15|NA|TRBD1
TGTGCCAGCAGCGGAGGACAGGGATTAGGTGAAAAACTGTTTTTT
CASSGGQGLGEKLFF
>TRBV5-1|TRBJ2-3|16|many|TRBD2
TGCGCCAGCAGCTTGGGTACTAGCGGGGGGGCAGATACGCAGTATTTT
CASSLGTSGGADTQYF
>TRBV5-1|TRBJ2-5|14|many|TRBD2
TGCGCCAGCAGCGATAGCGGGGCTGGAGAGACCCAGTACTTC
CASSDSGAGETQYF